This TCR beta chain emerged from a study of cytomegalovirus exposure and HLA in healthy donors (dated by TCRdb to 2017 to 2019). Looking at the study overall: In an earlier analysis of approximately 500 of the donors, 276 Gb of sequence data and 117 million unique TCR beta sequences from 180 million or so T cells were reported. Roughly 290 gigabases of sequencing data and 75 million to 85 million unique TCR sequences made up an early release that covered around 640 HLA-typed donors. The genetic ancestry cluster associated with self-reported Caucasian donors included 81% of the approximately 430 genotyped donors. The study aimed to test whether signatures of past pathogen exposure could be identified by cataloging public T cell receptors. The study profiled the T cell repertoires of approximately 700 subjects by immunosequencing and related them to cytomegalovirus serostatus. Besides the first cohort of roughly 660 subjects, a separate validation cohort made up of some 110 different subjects was used. High-throughput TCR immunosequencing, statistical association of individual TCRs with disease status, and machine learning were combined to predict cytomegalovirus infection status. A later analysis re-examined previously published TCR beta repertoires from around 670 donors and added high-resolution HLA genotyping to investigate patterns of TCR occurrence. Rather than drawing on any new phenotypic data, the later analysis identified candidate immune exposures from TCR beta sequences and the way those sequences occurred across donors. An earlier analysis of around 580 of the donors used high-throughput TCR beta sequencing to judge whether each TCR beta V gene segment behaved as functional or pseudogenic. Donor age, sex, ethnicity and CMV serostatus were compiled alongside the repertoire data. A later genetic analysis took genome-wide SNP genotypes for about three fifths of the roughly 700 donors and used that subset as a discovery cohort. All discovery cohort repertoires had been generated using a single sequencing platform. HLA typing covered class I and class II loci at four-digit resolution. The number of donors typed differed by locus, with 629-630 for A, B, C, DRB1 and DQB1, roughly 520 for DQA1, 600 to 610 for DPA1, and around 430 for DPB1. About 5 DR-DQ haplotypes were handled as single units for association and clustering, since linkage in the cohort was strong. Among around 400 genotyped donors of the cohort, an average of approximately 220,000 unique TCR beta nucleotide sequences was sequenced per donor, of which 15% to 20% were non-productive.

Regarding this clone: Its target antigen remains unknown. Qualities for individual bases were not recorded, and no much larger clone is one base off.

The protocol used for the library was the immunoSEQ multiplex PCR assay. For the multiplex PCR, a mixture combining 60 forward primers for TCR Vbeta segments and 13 reverse primers for TCR Jbeta segments was used. A multiplex PCR assay on genomic DNA amplified the CDR3 region of rearranged TCR beta genes. The amplified TCR beta libraries were sequenced on the Illumina HiSeq System as 87-base-pair reads. On the study's bioinformatics: A later analysis counted approximately 84 million unique TCR beta chains across the 666 repertoires, and around 12 million of these chains were shared by at least two donors. Raw reads were error-corrected and collapsed into unique sequences with a nearest-neighbor algorithm that merged closely related sequences to remove PCR and sequencing errors. V, D and J gene segments were assigned by aligning CDR3 sequences to IMGT reference sequences. For a sequence to be retained, at least a six-nucleotide match to both a V gene segment and a J gene segment was required. A rearrangement counted as productive if the CDR3 had no stop codons and remained in frame with V and J, and every other rearrangement counted as non-productive. Following IMGT convention, CDR3 was defined as the stretch from the second conserved V-encoded cysteine to the conserved J-encoded phenylalanine. The earlier analysis of approximately 590 of the donors excluded any sequence lacking an unambiguous match to a single V gene segment. In an earlier analysis of several hundred of the donors, V segments were called functional above 56.7% productive rearrangements and were called segregating when the between-donor standard deviation exceeded 5%. A statistical classification framework was built for diagnosing cytomegalovirus status from the catalog of TCR beta chain sequences. In a later analysis, TCR nucleotide sequences were compared against IMGT/GENE-DB human TR gene sequences so that V and J genes could be assigned. The TCRdist pipeline was used in a later analysis to assign CDR3 sequences and most-parsimonious VDJ recombination scenarios. In a later analysis, each TCR beta chain was defined by its CDR3 amino acid sequence together with its V-gene family, and reads without a unique V-gene family were excluded. A later analysis removed nearly 600 highly shared, low-generation-probability nucleotide sequences to deal with suspected cross-contamination and a sequencing artifact. A later analysis calculated a clonal expansion index for each public chain from normalized within-repertoire ranks of inferred template counts. A later analysis computed generation probabilities with a VDJ recombination model fitted to out-of-frame rearrangements, and checked the results against IGoR. In a later analysis, hypergeometric tests were used to score TCR-TCR, TCR-HLA and TCR-CMV co-occurrence, with a repertoire-size bias correction applied to TCR pairs. In a later analysis, false discovery rates were estimated by permuting HLA or CMV assignments 20 times. In a later analysis, co-occurring TCRs were grouped using DBSCAN, with TCRdist sequence similarity added in when clustering inside HLA-allele-positive subsets. Co-occurrence clustering excluded repertoires with fewer than 30,000 or more than 120,000 public chains, plus five with anomalous nucleotide sharing. Sourced from immuneACCESS, this table was stored by TCRdb with only in-frame sequences that have V and J called. A share of the clones is absent; for the studies checked, an unresolved V gene accounts for under half, and the remainder has no known explanation. The D gene and trimming were derived from the DNA, and the V and J assignments and clone size from that table. Present in this sample are around 100,000 clones, nearly 80% of which were seen just once. Of the sample, approximately 6.3% falls within the top ten clones.

Overall results and qualifications from the work: While some public TCRs were present in many individuals, most TCR sequences turned up only very rarely across donors. The classifier was reported to diagnose cytomegalovirus status with high specificity and sensitivity in both the original and validation cohorts. A later analysis reported that several top co-occurrence clusters appeared linked to parvovirus B19, influenza, CMV and Epstein-Barr virus. In a later analysis, over 15,000 TCR beta sequences were associated with specific HLA alleles at a false discovery rate of 0.05. In an earlier analysis of 587 of the donors, most TCR beta V segments appeared in productive rearrangements about 87% or about 30% of the time, broadly matching IMGT annotations. A cluster of highly shared sequence variants was judged likely to be a technical artifact of the sequencing pipeline. In the study, around 150 TCR beta chains were listed as associated with cytomegalovirus. A further reported finding was that TCR beta sequences accurately predicted the HLA-A and HLA-B alleles for most subjects in the first cohort. Presence/absence analyses assumed roughly uniform sequencing depth across donors, an assumption that may not hold. A later genetic analysis associated a missense DCLRE1C variant with V-gene and J-gene trimming of TCR beta chains, and an independent cohort replicated the association. Only TCR beta chains were sequenced in this cohort, and the absence of alpha or paired-chain data limited detectable features. Correlated functional status among segregating V segments might reflect linkage disequilibrium, but an unknown experimental factor could not be ruled out. Compared with the roughly 710-donor mean, donors in an Asian-associated ancestry cluster had fewer N-insertions in productive TCRs, according to a later genetic analysis. In a later analysis, the rate of TCR association differed among HLA loci, with DRB1 alleles having the most associated TCRs and HLA-C alleles having the fewest. Because some donors lacked HLA typing at each locus, the association tests relied only on the typed subset. In a later analysis, HLA-associated TCR beta chains showed more clonal expansion and lower generation probabilities than non-associated chains that were equally common. In a later analysis, most CMV-associated TCR beta chains were found to appear HLA-restricted, with HLA associations seemingly driven largely by CMV exposure. In vitro tests confirmed that a few of the cytomegalovirus-associated TCR beta chains recognize cytomegalovirus antigens. Assigning TCR associations to individual alleles was difficult when HLA alleles, especially DR and DQ, strongly co-occurred. For the cohort, immune exposure information was limited to CMV serostatus. Because counts were too low, seventeen rarely observed V segments, including chromosome 9 orphons, were excluded from the earlier analysis of several hundred of the donors. Some IMGT-functional V segments, including TRBV6-2 and TRBV6-3, could not be distinguished by the 87-base-pair reads and were therefore excluded. It was suggested by the authors that the approach could potentially be generalized to other disease states and immunological phenotypes.

The cohort comprised 670 or so healthy bone marrow donors. At the time of sampling, every cohort member was nominally healthy, though immune exposures that went unrecorded were likely present. The donor was CMV seropositive and belonged to the group of about 290 seropositive cohort members. A peripheral blood sample was collected from each donor, and TCR beta sequencing was performed on peripheral blood mononuclear cells. Genomic DNA extraction from the blood cell samples was performed with the Qiagen DNeasy Blood Extraction Kit. The germline V gene sets CDR1 to SGHRS and CDR2 to YFSETQ. The CDR3 measures 16 amino acids from cysteine to phenylalanine. The sequence is cut down to CDR3 DNA, 48 bases in frame from base 1. V trim: 7 bases; J trim: 2 bases; unmatched bases: 11.

Sequences were obtained from PBMCs. The chain couples TRBV5-1 to TRBJ2-1; TRBD1 agrees with 8 junctional bases. The origin of this receptor is a man aged 60 to 69 in good health and CMV-seropositive. The nucleotides are TGCGCCAGCGGAAAACAGGGGGAAGGCACCTACAATGAGCAGTTCTTC. This is translated as CASGKQGEGTYNEQFF.